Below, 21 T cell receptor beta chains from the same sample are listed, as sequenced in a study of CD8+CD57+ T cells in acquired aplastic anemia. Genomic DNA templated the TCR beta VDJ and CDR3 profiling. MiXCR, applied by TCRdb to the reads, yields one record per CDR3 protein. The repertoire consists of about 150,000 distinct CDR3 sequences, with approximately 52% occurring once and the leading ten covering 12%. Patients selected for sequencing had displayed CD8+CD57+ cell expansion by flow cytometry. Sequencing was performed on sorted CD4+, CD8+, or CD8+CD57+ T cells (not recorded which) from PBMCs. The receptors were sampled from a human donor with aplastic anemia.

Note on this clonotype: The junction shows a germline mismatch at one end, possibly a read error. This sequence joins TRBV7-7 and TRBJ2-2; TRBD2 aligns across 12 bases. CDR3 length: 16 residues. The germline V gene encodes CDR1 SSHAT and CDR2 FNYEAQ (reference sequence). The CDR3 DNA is TGTGCTAGCAGCCCTAGCGGGAGGGGGAACACCGGGGAGCTGTTTTTT. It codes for CASSPSGRGNTGELFF.

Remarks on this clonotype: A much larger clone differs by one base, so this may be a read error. DNA for the CDR3: TGTGCCAGCAGCACCTCGGAGGGCCGCTATGGCCACACCTTC. Its translation: CASSTSEGRYGHTF. The chain combines TRBV5-4 with TRBJ1-2; D remains ambiguous. In germline, CDR1 is SGHNT, CDR2 YYREEE (reference sequence). This CDR3 contains 14 residues.

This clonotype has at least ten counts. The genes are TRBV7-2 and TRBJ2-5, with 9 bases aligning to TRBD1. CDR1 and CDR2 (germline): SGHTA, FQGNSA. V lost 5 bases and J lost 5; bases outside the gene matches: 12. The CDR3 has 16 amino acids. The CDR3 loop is CASSLPTGGSDETQYF. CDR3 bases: TGTGCCAGCAGCCTGCCGACAGGGGGGTCGGACGAGACCCAGTACTTC.

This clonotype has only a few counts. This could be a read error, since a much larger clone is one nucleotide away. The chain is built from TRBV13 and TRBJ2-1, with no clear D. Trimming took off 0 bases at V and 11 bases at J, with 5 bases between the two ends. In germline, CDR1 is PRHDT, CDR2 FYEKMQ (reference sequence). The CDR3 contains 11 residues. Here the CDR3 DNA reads TGTGCCAGCAGCTTAGGTCTTCAGCAGTTCTTC. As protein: CASSLGLQQFF.

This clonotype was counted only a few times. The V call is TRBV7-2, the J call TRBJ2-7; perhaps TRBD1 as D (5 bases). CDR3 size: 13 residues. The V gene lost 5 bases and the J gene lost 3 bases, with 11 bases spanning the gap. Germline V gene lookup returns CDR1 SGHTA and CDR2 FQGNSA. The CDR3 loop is CASSADDSYEQYF. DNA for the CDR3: TGTGCCAGCAGCGCCGACGACAGCTACGAGCAGTACTTC.

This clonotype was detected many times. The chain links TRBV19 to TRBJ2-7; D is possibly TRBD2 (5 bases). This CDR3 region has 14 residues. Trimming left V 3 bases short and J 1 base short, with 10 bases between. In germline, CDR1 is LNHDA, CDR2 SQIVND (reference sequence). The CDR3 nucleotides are TGTGCCAGTAGTATGGTGGGGAGATCCTACGAGCAGTACTTC. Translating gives CASSMVGRSYEQYF.

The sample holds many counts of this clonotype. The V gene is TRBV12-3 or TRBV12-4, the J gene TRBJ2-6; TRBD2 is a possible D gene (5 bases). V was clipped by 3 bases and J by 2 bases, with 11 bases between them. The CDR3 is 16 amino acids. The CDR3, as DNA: TGTGCCAGCAGTTTGAGGGTCCGTACTGGGGCCAACGTCCTGACTTTC. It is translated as CASSLRVRTGANVLTF.

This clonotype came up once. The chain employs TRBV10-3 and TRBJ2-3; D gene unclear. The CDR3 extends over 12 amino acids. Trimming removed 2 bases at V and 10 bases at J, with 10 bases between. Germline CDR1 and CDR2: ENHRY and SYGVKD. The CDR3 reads CAISEPPTPQYF. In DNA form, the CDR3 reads TGTGCCATCAGTGAGCCTCCCACCCCGCAGTATTTT.

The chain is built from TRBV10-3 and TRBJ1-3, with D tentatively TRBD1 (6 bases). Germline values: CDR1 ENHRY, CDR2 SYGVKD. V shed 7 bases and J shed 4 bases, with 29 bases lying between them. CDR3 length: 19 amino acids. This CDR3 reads CAITPIRSRGQHPGNTIYF. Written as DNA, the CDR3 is TGTGCCATCACCCCAATCCGTAGTCGGGGGCAACATCCCGGAAACACCATATATTTT.

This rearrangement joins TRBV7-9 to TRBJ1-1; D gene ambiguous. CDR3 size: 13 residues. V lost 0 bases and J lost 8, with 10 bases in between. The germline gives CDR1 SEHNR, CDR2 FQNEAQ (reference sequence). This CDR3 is CASSLAGAAEAFF. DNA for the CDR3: TGTGCCAGCAGCTTAGCGGGCGCAGCCGAAGCTTTCTTT.

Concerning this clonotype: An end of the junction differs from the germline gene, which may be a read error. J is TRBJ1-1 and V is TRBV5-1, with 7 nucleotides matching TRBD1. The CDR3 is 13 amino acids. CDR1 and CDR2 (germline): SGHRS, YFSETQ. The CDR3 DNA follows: TGCGCCAGCTCTCTTAGAGGGGGCACTGAAGCTTCCTTT. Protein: CASSLRGGTEASF.

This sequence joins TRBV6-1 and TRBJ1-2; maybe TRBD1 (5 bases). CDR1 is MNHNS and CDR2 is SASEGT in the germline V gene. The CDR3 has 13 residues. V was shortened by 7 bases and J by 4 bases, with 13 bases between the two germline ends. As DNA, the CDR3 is TGTGCCAGCAATATGGGGGGATCCTATGGCTACACCTTC. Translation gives CASNMGGSYGYTF.

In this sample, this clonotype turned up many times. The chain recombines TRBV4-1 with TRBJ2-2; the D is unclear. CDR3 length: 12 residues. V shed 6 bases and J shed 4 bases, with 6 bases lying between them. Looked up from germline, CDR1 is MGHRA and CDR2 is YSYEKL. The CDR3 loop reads CASRDPTGELFF. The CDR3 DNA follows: TGCGCCAGCAGGGACCCCACCGGGGAGCTGTTTTTT.

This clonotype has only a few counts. Written as DNA, the CDR3 is TGTGCCACCAGCAGAACCTCCCCCATACTAGCCAAAAACATTCAGTACTTC. Protein: CATSRTSPILAKNIQYF. The genes are TRBV15 and TRBJ2-4; D is uncertain. V was cut by 2 bases and J by 0 bases, with 14 bases left in between. The CDR3 has 17 residues. The germline CDR1 and CDR2 sequences are LNHNV and YYDKDF (reference sequence). Complete variable domain (other parts from reference TRBV15 and TRBJ2-4): DAMVIQNPRYQVTQFGKPVTLSCSQTLNHNVMYWYQQKSSQAPKLLFHYYDKDFNNEADTPDNFQSRRPNTSFCFLDIRSPGLGDTAMYLCATSRTSPILAKNIQYFGAGTRLSVL.

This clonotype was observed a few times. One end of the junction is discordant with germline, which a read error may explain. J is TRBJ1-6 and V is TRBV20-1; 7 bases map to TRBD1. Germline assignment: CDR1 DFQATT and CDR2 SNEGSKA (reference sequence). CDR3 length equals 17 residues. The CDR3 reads CSASNLGGQGVNSPLYF. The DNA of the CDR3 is TGCAGTGCTAGTAATCTGGGGGGGCAGGGGGTTAATTCACCCCTCTACTTT.

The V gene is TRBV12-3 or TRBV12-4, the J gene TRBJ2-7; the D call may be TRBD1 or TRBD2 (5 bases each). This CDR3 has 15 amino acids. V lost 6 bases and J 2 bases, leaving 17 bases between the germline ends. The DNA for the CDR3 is TGTGCCAGCAGCCCCGGGGACGTAGAGGCCTACGAGCAGTACTTC. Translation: CASSPGDVEAYEQYF.

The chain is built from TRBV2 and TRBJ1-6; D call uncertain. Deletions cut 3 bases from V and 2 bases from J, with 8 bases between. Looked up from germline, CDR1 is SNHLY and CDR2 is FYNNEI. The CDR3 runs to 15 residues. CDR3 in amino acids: CASSDGGAYNSPLHF. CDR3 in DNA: TGTGCCAGCAGTGACGGTGGGGCCTATAATTCACCCCTCCACTTT.

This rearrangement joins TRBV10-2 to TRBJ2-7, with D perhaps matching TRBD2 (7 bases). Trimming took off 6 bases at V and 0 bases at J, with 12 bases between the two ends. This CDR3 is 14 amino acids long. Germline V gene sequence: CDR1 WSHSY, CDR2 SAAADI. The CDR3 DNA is TGCGCCAGCAGGAGGGGGGGCAGCTCCTACGAGCAGTACTTC. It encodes CASRRGGSSYEQYF.

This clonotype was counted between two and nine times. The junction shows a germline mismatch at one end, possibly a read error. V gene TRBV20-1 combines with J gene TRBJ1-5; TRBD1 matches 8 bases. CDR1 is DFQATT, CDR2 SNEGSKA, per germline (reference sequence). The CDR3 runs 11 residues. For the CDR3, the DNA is TGCAGTGCTAGATCTGGACAGGGACTAGGCTTT. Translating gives CSARSGQGLGF.

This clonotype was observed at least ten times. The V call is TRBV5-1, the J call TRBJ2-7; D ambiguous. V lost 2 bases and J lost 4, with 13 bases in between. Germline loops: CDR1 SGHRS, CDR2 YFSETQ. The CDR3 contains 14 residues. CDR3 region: CASSLAGIWYEQYF. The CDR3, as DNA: TGCGCCAGCAGCTTAGCTGGGATCTGGTACGAGCAGTACTTC.

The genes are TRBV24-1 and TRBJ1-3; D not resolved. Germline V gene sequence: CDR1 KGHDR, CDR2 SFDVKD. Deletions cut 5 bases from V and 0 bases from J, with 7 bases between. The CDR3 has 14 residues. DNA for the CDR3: TGTGCCACCAGTGGCCGGGACTCTGGAAACACCATATATTTT. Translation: CATSGRDSGNTIYF.